The 25 T cell receptor beta chains below were found in one sample sequenced in a study of cytomegalovirus exposure and HLA in healthy donors. The PCR ran on 60 Vbeta and 13 Jbeta primers. Clones were read by immunoSEQ multiplex PCR, and TCRdb kept only the in-frame ones, dropping some. Of about 190,000 clones detected, around 73% appear once; the ten largest clones hold roughly 2%. Sequencing was done on a sample of PBMCs. All receptors come from a woman in her 30s in good health and CMV-seropositive.

This sequence joins TRBV6-5 and TRBJ2-7; weak D call: TRBD1 (5 bases). V lost 6 bases to trimming and J lost 2 bases, with 11 bases between them. CDR1 is MNHEY, CDR2 SVGAGI, per germline. The CDR3 is 13 residues long. CDR3 amino acids: CASRKQGTYEQYF. CDR3 sequence (DNA): TGTGCCAGCAGAAAGCAGGGCACCTACGAGCAGTACTTC.

The V call is TRBV14, the J call TRBJ2-1, with D unresolved. Per germline, CDR1 SGHDN and CDR2 FVKESK. The germline V and J ends were trimmed by 1 base and 2 bases, with 9 bases remaining between them. This CDR3 contains 15 residues. The CDR3 bases are TGTGCCAGCAGCCAAGGAACTACCACCTACAATGAGCAGTTCTTC. Encoded protein: CASSQGTTTYNEQFF. The full variable domain, completed using reference TRBV14 and TRBJ2-1, is EAGVTQFPSHSVIEKGQTVTLRCDPISGHDNLYWYRRVMGKEIKFLLHFVKESKQDESGMPNNRFLAERTGGTYSTLKVQPAELEDSGVYFCASSQGTTTYNEQFFGPGTRLTVL.

The chain is built from TRBV10-3 and TRBJ2-7; the D gene is possibly TRBD2 (6 bases). V lost 3 bases, J lost 0 bases, and 12 bases lay in between. This CDR3 comprises 15 residues. Germline V CDR1 and CDR2: ENHRY, SYGVKD. The CDR3 reads CAISDPGRYSYEQYF. The CDR3 bases are TGTGCCATCAGTGACCCAGGGAGGTACTCCTACGAGCAGTACTTC.

This clone was observed a few times. This sequence joins TRBV6-5 and TRBJ2-3; no firm D call. Germline CDR1 MNHEY, CDR2 SVGAGI. This CDR3 region has 14 residues. V was shortened by 6 bases and J by 3 bases, with 13 bases between the two germline ends. CDR3 nucleotides: TGTGCCAGCAGCCACAACGCTTTAACAGATACGCAGTATTTT. This gives the protein CASSHNALTDTQYF.

The chain is built from TRBV11-1 and TRBJ1-1; 10 bases line up with TRBD1. CDR1 SGHAT and CDR2 FQDESV come from the germline V gene (reference sequence). V was pared by 3 bases and J by 5 bases, with 6 bases of the junction left unmatched. This CDR3 has 15 residues. CDR3 residues: CASSFRTGGWTEAFF. The DNA of the CDR3 is TGTGCCAGCAGCTTCCGGACAGGGGGTTGGACTGAAGCTTTCTTT.

The V gene is TRBV5-1, the J gene TRBJ1-2; D remains ambiguous. Germline V CDR1 and CDR2: SGHRS, YFSETQ. V lost 0 bases and J lost 6, with 15 bases in between. This CDR3 comprises 15 residues. The CDR3 coding sequence is TGCGCCAGCAGCTTGGCCGTCCCGAGCCGGGATGGCTACACCTTC. It yields the protein CASSLAVPSRDGYTF.

The chain uses TRBV7-9 and TRBJ1-5; D is uncertain. V lost 4 bases and J lost 3, with 10 bases in between. CDR3 size: 14 residues. CDR1 and CDR2 from the germline V gene are SEHNR and FQNEAQ (reference sequence). This chain's CDR3 is CASSWERDNQPQHF. Written as DNA, the CDR3 is TGTGCCAGCAGCTGGGAACGGGACAATCAGCCCCAGCATTTT.

This clone has only a few counts. The gene calls are TRBV6-5 and TRBJ1-5; weak D call: TRBD1 (6 bases). CDR3 length: 13 residues. Deletions cut 6 bases from V and 3 bases from J, with 9 bases between. CDR1 is MNHEY, CDR2 SVGAGI, per germline. Here the CDR3 DNA reads TGTGCCAGCAGCGACAGGATCAATCAGCCCCAGCATTTT. It yields the protein CASSDRINQPQHF.

V is TRBV13 and J is TRBJ2-5; no definite D call. The length of the CDR3 is 12 residues. Between the trimmed V and J ends, which lost 5 bases and 7 bases, there was a span of 11 bases. CDR1 PRHDT and CDR2 FYEKMQ come from the germline V gene (reference sequence). CDR3 sequence: CASSVNPGTQYF. The DNA for the CDR3 is TGTGCCAGCAGCGTCAATCCCGGGACCCAGTACTTC.

This chain links TRBV9 with TRBJ1-3; D remains ambiguous. The CDR3 length is 12 residues. CDR1 and CDR2 (germline): SGDLS, YYNGEE. V lost 3 bases to trimming and J lost 1 base, with 2 bases between them. The CDR3 DNA sequence: TGTGCCAGCAGCGCGTCTGGAAACACCATATATTTT. Its protein product is CASSASGNTIYF.

V gene TRBV6-6 combines with J gene TRBJ2-2, with a tentative D call TRBD1 (5 bases). Germline lookup yields CDR1 MNHNY and CDR2 SVGAGI (reference sequence). The length of the CDR3 is 15 residues. V was trimmed by 2 bases and J by 2 bases, leaving 9 bases between them. CDR3 sequence (DNA): TGTGCCAGCAGTTACCCAGGGCCTAACACCGGGGAGCTGTTTTTT. Protein sequence: CASSYPGPNTGELFF.

This chain joins TRBV18 and TRBJ1-2; no clear D gene. The CDR3 is 16 residues long. Germline CDR1 reads KGHSH; CDR2 reads LQKENI. V lost 4 bases and J lost 4, with 19 bases in between. The CDR3 is CASSLIGPPEAYGYTF. The CDR3 DNA reads TGTGCCAGCTCACTTATAGGGCCGCCGGAGGCCTATGGCTACACCTTC.

The V call is TRBV19, the J call TRBJ2-1; 12 bases are a match to TRBD2. Germline values: CDR1 LNHDA, CDR2 SQIVND (reference sequence). The length of the CDR3 is 15 residues. The trim removed 5 bases at V and 9 bases at J, leaving 8 bases unmatched. Here the CDR3 reads CASSPRTSGTAEQFF. CDR3 coding DNA: TGTGCCAGTAGTCCTCGGACTAGCGGGACGGCTGAGCAGTTCTTC.

V usage is TRBV4-1 and J usage is TRBJ2-2; 13 nucleotides agree with TRBD2. CDR1 and CDR2 (germline): MGHRA, YSYEKL. The CDR3 spans 20 residues. The J segment lost 4 bases and the V segment lost 0 bases, leaving 11 bases of the junction unmatched. This CDR3 is CASSQDIGLAGDTFTGELFF. The DNA of the CDR3 is TGCGCCAGCAGCCAAGATATCGGACTAGCGGGAGACACGTTCACCGGGGAGCTGTTTTTT.

The chain has TRBV9 and TRBJ2-1, with TRBD2 identical over 13 bases. J was trimmed by 6 bases and V by 3 bases; bases with no gene match: 6. The CDR3 has 16 amino acids. Germline V gives CDR1 SGDLS, CDR2 YYNGEE. This CDR3 is CASSGRGTSGVNEQFF. The CDR3 nucleotides read TGTGCCAGCAGCGGCCGGGGGACTAGCGGGGTCAATGAGCAGTTCTTC.

The chain links TRBV2 to TRBJ2-3; 7 bases line up with TRBD2. There are 14 residues in the CDR3. V lost 9 bases, J lost 2 bases, and 8 bases stayed unmatched. The germline gives CDR1 SNHLY, CDR2 FYNNEI. The CDR3 coding sequence is TGTGCCAGTGGGGGGAGGGCCCCCACAGATACGCAGTATTTT. This gives the protein CASGGRAPTDTQYF. Full variable domain (remainder filled in from reference TRBV2 and TRBJ2-3): EPEVTQTPSHQVTQMGQEVILRCVPISNHLYFYWYRQILGQKVEFLVSFYNNEISEKSEIFDDQFSVERPDGSNFTLKIRSTKLEDSAMYFCASGGRAPTDTQYFGPGTRLTVL.

The gene calls are TRBV6-1 and TRBJ1-2; TRBD1 matches at 9 bases. Germline lookup yields CDR1 MNHNS and CDR2 SASEGT. The CDR3 is 15 amino acids. The V gene end was trimmed by 1 base and the J gene end by 2 bases; junction bases not matched to a gene: 2. The CDR3 reads CASSEGQGGNYGYTF. CDR3 coding DNA: TGTGCCAGCAGTGAAGGACAGGGGGGGAACTATGGCTACACCTTC.

This clone was recorded once. The rearrangement links TRBV19 to TRBJ1-2; D is unresolved. The CDR3 has 12 amino acids. Germline loops: CDR1 LNHDA, CDR2 SQIVND (reference sequence). Trimming took 7 bases from V and 4 from J, leaving 10 bases between them. The DNA of the CDR3 is TGTGCCAGTAAGGGAGTGGGCTATGGCTACACCTTC. Translated, it gives CASKGVGYGYTF.

The table lists this clone with a few counts. The chain links TRBV5-1 to TRBJ1-3; D remains unclear. The length of the CDR3 is 13 residues. With 0 bases removed from V and 3 bases from J, the gap between germline ends came to 4 bases. CDR1 and CDR2 from the germline V gene are SGHRS and YFSETQ. CDR3 nucleotides: TGCGCCAGCAGCTTGGCCCTTGGAAACACCATATATTTT. Protein product: CASSLALGNTIYF.

The rearrangement uses TRBV30 and TRBJ1-2; perhaps TRBD1 as D (5 bases). V was cut by 5 bases and J by 7 bases, with 8 bases left in between. CDR1 is GTSNPN and CDR2 is SVGIG in the germline V gene (reference sequence). This CDR3 region has 10 residues. CDR3 region: CAWGGGGYTF. In nucleotides, the CDR3 is TGTGCCTGGGGGGGAGGTGGCTACACCTTC. Supplemented by reference TRBV30 and TRBJ1-2, the full variable domain reads SQTIHQWPATLVQPVGSPLSLECTVEGTSNPNLYWYRQAAGRGLQLLFYSVGIGQISSEVPQNLSASRPQDRQFILSSKKLLLSDSGFYLCAWGGGGYTFGSGTRLTVV.

In this sample, this clone turned up once. The chain couples TRBV5-1 to TRBJ2-7; the D gene is possibly TRBD2 (6 bases). CDR1 SGHRS and CDR2 YFSETQ come from the germline V gene. This CDR3 has 13 residues. The ends were cut back, 4 bases at V and 6 bases at J, with 14 bases in the middle. The CDR3 nucleotides read TGCGCCAGCAGCCATCTACCCGGGGGCGAGCAGTACTTC. It is translated as CASSHLPGGEQYF.

The CDR3 sequence: CATTRRTDLNSPLHF. The CDR3 DNA is TGTGCCACCACCCGGCGGACGGACTTAAATTCACCCCTCCACTTT. The rearrangement links TRBV6-1 to TRBJ1-6; D unclear. The V gene lost 10 bases and the J gene lost 7 bases, with 20 bases spanning the gap. The CDR3 runs 15 residues. In germline, CDR1 is MNHNS, CDR2 SASEGT.

As for this clone: At the DNA level, this CDR3 is encoded by other sequences in the same sample as well. V and J are TRBV20-1 and TRBJ2-3, with a tentative D call TRBD2 (5 bases). This CDR3 contains 9 residues. Germline CDR1 reads DFQATT; CDR2 reads SNEGSKA (reference sequence). V was clipped by 6 bases and J by 9 bases, with 7 bases between them. The CDR3 protein is CSAGKTQYF. The CDR3 nucleotides are TGCAGTGCCGGGAAGACGCAGTATTTT.

This clone showed up just a few times. The V and J genes are TRBV28 and TRBJ1-5, with 7 bases aligning to TRBD1. The ends lost 4 bases at V and 4 bases at J; junction bases unmatched: 1. Germline lookup yields CDR1 MDHEN and CDR2 SYDVKM. The CDR3 extends over 13 amino acids. This chain's CDR3 is CASSWTGNQPQHF. The CDR3 coding sequence is TGTGCCAGCAGTTGGACAGGAAATCAGCCCCAGCATTTT.

This clone was observed a handful of times. The chain recombines TRBV7-3 with TRBJ2-3, with 13 bases that match TRBD2. The length of the CDR3 is 16 residues. V shed 9 bases, J shed 0 bases, and the junction held 6 bases outside the gene matches. Germline V gene sequence: CDR1 SGHTA, CDR2 FQGTGA. The chain's CDR3 is CARYGLAGASTDTQYF. The CDR3 DNA is TGTGCCAGATACGGACTAGCGGGGGCTAGCACAGATACGCAGTATTTT.